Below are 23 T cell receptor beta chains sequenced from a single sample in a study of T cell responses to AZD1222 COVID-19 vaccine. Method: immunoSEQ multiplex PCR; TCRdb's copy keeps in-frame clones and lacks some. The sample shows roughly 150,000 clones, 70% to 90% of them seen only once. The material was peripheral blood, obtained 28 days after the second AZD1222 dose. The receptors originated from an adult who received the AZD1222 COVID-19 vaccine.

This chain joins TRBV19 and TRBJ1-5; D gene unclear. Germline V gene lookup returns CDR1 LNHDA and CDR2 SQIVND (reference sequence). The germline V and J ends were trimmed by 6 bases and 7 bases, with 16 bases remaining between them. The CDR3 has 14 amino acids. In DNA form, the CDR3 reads TGTGCCAGTAGGCCTCCGGCTAGCGGACAGCCCCAGCATTTT. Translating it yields CASRPPASGQPQHF.

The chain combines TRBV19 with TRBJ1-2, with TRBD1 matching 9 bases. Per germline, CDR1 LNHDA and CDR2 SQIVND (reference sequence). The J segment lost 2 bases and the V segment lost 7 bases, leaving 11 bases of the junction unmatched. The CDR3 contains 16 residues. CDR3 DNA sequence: TGTGCCAGTAAATCGGGACAGGGAGCCTTCAACTATGGCTACACCTTC. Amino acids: CASKSGQGAFNYGYTF.

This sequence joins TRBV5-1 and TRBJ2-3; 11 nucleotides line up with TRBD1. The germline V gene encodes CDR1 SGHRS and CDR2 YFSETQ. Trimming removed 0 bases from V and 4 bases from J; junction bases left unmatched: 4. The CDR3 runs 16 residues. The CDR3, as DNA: TGCGCCAGCAGCTTGGAACGGACAGGGGGCGCAGATACGCAGTATTTT. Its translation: CASSLERTGGADTQYF. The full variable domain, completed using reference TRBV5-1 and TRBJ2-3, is KAGVTQTPRYLIKTRGQQVTLSCSPISGHRSVSWYQQTPGQGLQFLFEYFSETQRNKGNFPGRFSGRQFSNSRSEMNVSTLELGDSALYLCASSLERTGGADTQYFGPGTRLTVL.

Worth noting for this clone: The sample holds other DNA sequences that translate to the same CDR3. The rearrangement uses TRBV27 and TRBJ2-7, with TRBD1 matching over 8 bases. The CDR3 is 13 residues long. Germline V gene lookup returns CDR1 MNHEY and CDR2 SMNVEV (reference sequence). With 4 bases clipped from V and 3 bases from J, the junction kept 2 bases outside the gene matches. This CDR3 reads CASSWGTGYEQYF. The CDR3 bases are TGTGCCAGCAGTTGGGGGACAGGCTACGAGCAGTACTTC.

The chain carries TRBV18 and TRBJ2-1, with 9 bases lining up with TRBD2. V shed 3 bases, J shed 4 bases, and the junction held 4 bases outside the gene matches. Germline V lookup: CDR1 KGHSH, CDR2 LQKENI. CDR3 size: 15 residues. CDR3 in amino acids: CASSPGSGGYNEQFF. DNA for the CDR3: TGTGCCAGCTCACCTGGTAGCGGGGGTTACAATGAGCAGTTCTTC.

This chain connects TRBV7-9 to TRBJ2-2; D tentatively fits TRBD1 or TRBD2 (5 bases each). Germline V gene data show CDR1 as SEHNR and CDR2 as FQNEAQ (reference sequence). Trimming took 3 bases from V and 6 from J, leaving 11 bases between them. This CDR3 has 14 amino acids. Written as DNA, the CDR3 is TGTGCCAGCAGCTTTCTAGTGGGGGCCGGGGAGCTGTTTTTT. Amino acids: CASSFLVGAGELFF.

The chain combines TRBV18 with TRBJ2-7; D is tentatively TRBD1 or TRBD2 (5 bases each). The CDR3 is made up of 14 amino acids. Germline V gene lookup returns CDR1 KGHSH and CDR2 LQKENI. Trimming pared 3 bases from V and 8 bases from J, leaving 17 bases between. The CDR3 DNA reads TGTGCCAGCTCACCGCCCGACGGGGCCGGGAAGCAGTACTTC. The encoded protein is CASSPPDGAGKQYF.

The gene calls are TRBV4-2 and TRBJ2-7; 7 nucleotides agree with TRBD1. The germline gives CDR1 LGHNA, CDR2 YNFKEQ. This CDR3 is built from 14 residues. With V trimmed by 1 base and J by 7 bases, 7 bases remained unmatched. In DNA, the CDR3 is TGTGCCAGCAGCCAAGGACAGGGTTCTAGAGAGCAGTACTTC. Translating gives CASSQGQGSREQYF.

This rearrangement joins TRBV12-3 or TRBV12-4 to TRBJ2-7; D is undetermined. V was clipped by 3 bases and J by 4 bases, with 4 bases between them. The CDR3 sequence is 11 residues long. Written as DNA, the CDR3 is TGTGCCAGCAGTTTCGGATACGAGCAGTACTTC. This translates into CASSFGYEQYF.

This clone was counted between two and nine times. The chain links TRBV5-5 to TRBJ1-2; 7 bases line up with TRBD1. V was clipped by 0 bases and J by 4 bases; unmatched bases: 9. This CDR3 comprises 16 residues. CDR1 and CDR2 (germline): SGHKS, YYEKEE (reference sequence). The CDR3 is CASSLEVPGQSYGYTF. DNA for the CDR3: TGTGCCAGCAGCTTGGAAGTCCCGGGACAGAGCTATGGCTACACCTTC.

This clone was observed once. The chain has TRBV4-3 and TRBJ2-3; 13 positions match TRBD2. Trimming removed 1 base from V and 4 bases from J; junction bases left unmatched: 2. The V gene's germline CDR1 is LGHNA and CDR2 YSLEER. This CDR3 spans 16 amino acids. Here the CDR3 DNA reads TGCGCCAGCAGCCAAGGCGGACTAGCGGGGGCAGATACGCAGTATTTT. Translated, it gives CASSQGGLAGADTQYF.

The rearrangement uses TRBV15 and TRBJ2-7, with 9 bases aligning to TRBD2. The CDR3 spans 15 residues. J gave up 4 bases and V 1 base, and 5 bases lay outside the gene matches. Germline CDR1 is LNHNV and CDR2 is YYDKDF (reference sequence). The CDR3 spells CATSRGQRGEYEQYF. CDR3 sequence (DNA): TGTGCCACCAGCAGAGGCCAGCGGGGGGAATACGAGCAGTACTTC.

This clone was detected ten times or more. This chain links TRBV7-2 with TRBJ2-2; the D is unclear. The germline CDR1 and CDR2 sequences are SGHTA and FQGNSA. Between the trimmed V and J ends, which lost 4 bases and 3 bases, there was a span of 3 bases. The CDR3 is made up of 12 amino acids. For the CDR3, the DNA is TGTGCCAGCAGCTCCTACACCGGGGAGCTGTTTTTT. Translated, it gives CASSSYTGELFF.

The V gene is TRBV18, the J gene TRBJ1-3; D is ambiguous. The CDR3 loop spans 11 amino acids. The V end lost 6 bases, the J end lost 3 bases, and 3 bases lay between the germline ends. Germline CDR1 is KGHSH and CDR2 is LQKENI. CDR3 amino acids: CASSYGNTIYF. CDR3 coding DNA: TGTGCCAGCTCGTATGGAAACACCATATATTTT.

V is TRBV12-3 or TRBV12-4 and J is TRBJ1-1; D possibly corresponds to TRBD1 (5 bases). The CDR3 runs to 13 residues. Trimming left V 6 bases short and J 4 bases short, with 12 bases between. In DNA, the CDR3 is TGTGCCAGCAGGGGGACGGGGGGCACTGAAGCTTTCTTT. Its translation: CASRGTGGTEAFF.

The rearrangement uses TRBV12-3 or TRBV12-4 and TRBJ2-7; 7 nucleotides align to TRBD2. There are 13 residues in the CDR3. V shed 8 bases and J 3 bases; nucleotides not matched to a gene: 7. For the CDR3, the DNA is TGTGCCAGCCGCTCGGGGGGAGGCTACGAGCAGTACTTC. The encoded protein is CASRSGGGYEQYF.

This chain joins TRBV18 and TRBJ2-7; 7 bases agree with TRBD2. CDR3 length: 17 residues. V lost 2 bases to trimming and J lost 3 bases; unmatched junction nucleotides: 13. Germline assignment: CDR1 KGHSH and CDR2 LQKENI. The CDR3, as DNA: TGTGCCAGCTCACCAAGCGGGATCACAGTTCGTAGCTACGAGCAGTACTTC. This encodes CASSPSGITVRSYEQYF.

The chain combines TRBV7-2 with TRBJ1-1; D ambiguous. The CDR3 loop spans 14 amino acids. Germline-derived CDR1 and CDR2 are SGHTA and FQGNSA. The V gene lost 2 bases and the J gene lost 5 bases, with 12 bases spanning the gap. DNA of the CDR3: TGTGCCAGCAGCTTAACGCCCGGGGAAACTGAAGCTTTCTTT. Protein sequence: CASSLTPGETEAFF.

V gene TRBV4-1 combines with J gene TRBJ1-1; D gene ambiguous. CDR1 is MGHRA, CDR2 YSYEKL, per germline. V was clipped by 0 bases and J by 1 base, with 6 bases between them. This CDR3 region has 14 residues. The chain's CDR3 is CASSQDNWNTEAFF. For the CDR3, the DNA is TGCGCCAGCAGCCAAGACAACTGGAACACTGAAGCTTTCTTT.

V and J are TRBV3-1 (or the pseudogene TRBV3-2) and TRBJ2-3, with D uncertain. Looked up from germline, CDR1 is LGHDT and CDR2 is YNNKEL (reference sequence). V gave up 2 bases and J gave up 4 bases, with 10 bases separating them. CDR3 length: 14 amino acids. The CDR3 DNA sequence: TGTGCCAGCAGCCAAAACTATCCCCCAGATACGCAGTATTTT. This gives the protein CASSQNYPPDTQYF.

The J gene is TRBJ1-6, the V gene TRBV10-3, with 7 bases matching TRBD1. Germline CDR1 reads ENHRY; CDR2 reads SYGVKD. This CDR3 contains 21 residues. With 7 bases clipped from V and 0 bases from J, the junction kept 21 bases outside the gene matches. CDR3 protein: CAITGQVWASVYCSYNSPLHF. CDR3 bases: TGTGCCATCACCGGACAGGTTTGGGCGTCCGTATATTGCTCCTATAATTCACCCCTCCACTTT.

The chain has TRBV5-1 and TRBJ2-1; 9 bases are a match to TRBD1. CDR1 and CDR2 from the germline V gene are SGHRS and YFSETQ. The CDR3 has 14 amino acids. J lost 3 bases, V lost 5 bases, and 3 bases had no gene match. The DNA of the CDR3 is TGCGCCAGCAGTCCGGGACAGGGCTACAATGAGCAGTTCTTC. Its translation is CASSPGQGYNEQFF.

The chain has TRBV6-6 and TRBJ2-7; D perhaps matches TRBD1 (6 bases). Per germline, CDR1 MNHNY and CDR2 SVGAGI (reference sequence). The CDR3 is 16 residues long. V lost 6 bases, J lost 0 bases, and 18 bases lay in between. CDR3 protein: CASSTPGTSGSYEQYF. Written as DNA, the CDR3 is TGTGCCAGCAGCACACCTGGGACATCTGGCTCCTACGAGCAGTACTTC.